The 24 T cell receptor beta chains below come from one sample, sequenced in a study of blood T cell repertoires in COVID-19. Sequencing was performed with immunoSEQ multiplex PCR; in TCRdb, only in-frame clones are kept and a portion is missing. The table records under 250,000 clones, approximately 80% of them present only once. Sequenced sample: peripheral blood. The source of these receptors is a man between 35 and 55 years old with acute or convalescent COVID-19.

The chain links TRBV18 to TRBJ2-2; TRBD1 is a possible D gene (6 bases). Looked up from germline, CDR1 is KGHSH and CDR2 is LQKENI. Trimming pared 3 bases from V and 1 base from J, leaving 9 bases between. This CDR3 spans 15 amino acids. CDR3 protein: CASSPATGNTGELFF. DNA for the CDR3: TGTGCCAGCTCACCTGCGACAGGGAACACCGGGGAGCTGTTTTTT.

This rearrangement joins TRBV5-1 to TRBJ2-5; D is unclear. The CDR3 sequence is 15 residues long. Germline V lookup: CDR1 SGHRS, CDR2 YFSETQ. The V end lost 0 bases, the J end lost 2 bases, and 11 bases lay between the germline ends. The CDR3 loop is CASSLVGRLQETQYF. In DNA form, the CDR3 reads TGCGCCAGCAGCTTGGTTGGCAGGCTTCAAGAGACCCAGTACTTC.

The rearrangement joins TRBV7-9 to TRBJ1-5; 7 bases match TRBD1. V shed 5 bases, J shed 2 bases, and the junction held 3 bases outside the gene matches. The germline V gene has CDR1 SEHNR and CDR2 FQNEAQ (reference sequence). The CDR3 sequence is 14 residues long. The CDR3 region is CASSIGQGNQPQHF. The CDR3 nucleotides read TGTGCCAGCAGCATAGGACAGGGCAATCAGCCCCAGCATTTT.

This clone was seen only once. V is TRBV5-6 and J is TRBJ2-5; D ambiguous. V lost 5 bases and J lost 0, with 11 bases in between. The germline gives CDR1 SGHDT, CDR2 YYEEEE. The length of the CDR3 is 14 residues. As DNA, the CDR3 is TGTGCCAGCAGTCCCCCGTATAACCAAGAGACCCAGTACTTC. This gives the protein CASSPPYNQETQYF.

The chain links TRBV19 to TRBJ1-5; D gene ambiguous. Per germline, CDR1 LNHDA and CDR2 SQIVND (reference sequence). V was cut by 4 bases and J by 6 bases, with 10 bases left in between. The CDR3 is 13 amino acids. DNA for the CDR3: TGTGCCAGTAGTAGGGAGCGGAGTCAGCCCCAGCATTTT. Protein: CASSRERSQPQHF.

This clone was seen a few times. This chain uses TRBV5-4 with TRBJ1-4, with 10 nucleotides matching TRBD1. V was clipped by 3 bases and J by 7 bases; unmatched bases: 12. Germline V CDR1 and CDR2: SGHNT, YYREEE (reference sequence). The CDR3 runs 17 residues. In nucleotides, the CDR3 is TGTGCCAGCAGCTCCGGGACAGGGGCTCTATTTGGTGAAAAACTGTTTTTT. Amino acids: CASSSGTGALFGEKLFF. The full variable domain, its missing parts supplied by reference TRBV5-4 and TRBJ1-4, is ETGVTQSPTHLIKTRGQQVTLRCSSQSGHNTVSWYQQALGQGPQFIFQYYREEENGRGNFPPRFSGLQFPNYSSELNVNALELDDSALYLCASSSGTGALFGEKLFFGSGTQLSVL.

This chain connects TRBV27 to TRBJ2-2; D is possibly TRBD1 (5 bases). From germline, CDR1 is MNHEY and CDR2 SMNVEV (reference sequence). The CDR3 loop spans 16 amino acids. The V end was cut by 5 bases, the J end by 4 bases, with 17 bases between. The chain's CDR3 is CASSPRTTLPTGELFF. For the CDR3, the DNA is TGTGCCAGCAGTCCGCGGACAACGCTCCCCACCGGGGAGCTGTTTTTT.

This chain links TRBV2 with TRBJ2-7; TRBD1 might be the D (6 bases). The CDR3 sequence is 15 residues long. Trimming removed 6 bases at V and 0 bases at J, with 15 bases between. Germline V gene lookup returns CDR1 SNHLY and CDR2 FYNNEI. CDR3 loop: CASSPDGTFSYEQYF. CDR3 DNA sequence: TGTGCCAGCAGCCCGGACGGGACATTCTCCTACGAGCAGTACTTC.

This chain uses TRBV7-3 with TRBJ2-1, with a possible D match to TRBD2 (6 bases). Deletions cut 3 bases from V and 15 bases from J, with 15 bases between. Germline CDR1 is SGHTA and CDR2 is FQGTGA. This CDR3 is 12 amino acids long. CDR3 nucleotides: TGTGCCAGCAGCTTGACGGGAGAAATTCTGTTCTTC. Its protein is CASSLTGEILFF.

The CDR3 nucleotides read TGTGCCAGCAGCTTAGGAGGTTCCAAGTACAATGAGCAGTTCTTC. It specifies CASSLGGSKYNEQFF. This sequence joins TRBV7-9 and TRBJ2-1, with D unclear. This CDR3 contains 15 residues. CDR1 is SEHNR and CDR2 is FQNEAQ in the germline V gene (reference sequence). Trimming took 1 base from V and 4 from J, leaving 11 bases between them.

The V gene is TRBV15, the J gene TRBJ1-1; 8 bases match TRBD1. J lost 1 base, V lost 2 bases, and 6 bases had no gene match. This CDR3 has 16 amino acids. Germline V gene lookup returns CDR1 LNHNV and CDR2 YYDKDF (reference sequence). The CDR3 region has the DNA TGTGCCACCAGCAGACCTACGACAGGGGAGAACACTGAAGCTTTCTTT. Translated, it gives CATSRPTTGENTEAFF.

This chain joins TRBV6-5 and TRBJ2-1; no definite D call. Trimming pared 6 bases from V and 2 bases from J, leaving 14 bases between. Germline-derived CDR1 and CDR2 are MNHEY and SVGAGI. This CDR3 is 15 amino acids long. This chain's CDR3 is CASSPQSQAYNEQFF. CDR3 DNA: TGTGCCAGCAGCCCCCAGAGCCAGGCCTACAATGAGCAGTTCTTC.

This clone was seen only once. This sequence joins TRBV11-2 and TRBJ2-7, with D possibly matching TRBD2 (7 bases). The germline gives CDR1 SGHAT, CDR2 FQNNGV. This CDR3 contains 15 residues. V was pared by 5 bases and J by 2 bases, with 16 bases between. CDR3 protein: CASSLGRGAPYEQYF. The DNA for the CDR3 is TGTGCCAGCAGCCTAGGACGGGGGGCCCCCTACGAGCAGTACTTC.

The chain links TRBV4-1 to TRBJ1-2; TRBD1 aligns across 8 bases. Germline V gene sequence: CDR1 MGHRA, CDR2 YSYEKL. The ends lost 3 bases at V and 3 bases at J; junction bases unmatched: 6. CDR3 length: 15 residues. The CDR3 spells CASSQPTGAHYGYTF. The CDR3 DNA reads TGCGCCAGCAGCCAGCCGACAGGGGCCCACTATGGCTACACCTTC.

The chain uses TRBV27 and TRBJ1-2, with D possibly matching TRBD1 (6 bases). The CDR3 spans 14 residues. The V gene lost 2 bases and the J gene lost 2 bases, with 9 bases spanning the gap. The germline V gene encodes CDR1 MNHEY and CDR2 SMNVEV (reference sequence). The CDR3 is CASSLKGGNYGYTF. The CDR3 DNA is TGTGCCAGCAGTTTAAAGGGGGGGAACTATGGCTACACCTTC.

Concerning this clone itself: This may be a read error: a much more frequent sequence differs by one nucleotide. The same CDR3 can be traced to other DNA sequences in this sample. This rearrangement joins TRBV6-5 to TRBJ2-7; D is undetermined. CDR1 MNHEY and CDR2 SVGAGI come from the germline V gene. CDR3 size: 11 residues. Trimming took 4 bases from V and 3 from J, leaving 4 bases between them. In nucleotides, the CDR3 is TGTGCCAGCAGTTCCCTCTACGAGCAGTACTTC. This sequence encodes CASSSLYEQYF.

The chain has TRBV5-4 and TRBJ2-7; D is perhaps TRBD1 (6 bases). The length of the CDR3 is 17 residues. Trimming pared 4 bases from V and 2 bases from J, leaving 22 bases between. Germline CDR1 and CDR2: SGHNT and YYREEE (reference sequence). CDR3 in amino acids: CASSVRWGTGTTYEQYF. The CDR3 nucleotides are TGTGCCAGCAGCGTACGATGGGGAACAGGGACCACCTACGAGCAGTACTTC.

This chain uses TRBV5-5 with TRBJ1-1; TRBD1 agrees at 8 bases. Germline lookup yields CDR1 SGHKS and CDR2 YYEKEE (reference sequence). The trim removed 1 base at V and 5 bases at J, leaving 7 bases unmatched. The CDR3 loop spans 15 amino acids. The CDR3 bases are TGTGCCAGCAGCTTGCATGGACAGGGAAGGACTGAAGCTTTCTTT. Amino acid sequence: CASSLHGQGRTEAFF. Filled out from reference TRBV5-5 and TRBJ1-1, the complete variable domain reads DAGVTQSPTHLIKTRGQQVTLRCSPISGHKSVSWYQQVLGQGPQFIFQYYEKEERGRGNFPDRFSARQFPNYSSELNVNALLLGDSALYLCASSLHGQGRTEAFFGQGTRLTVV.

For the CDR3, the DNA is TGTGCCAGCAGCTTCAATCGGCGGACTGCAACTAATGAAAAACTGTTTTTT. It encodes CASSFNRRTATNEKLFF. V usage is TRBV5-6 and J usage is TRBJ1-4, with D hard to call. Germline V gene lookup returns CDR1 SGHDT and CDR2 YYEEEE. The CDR3 covers 17 residues. The V end lost 2 bases, the J end lost 0 bases, and 14 bases lay between the germline ends. Full variable domain (rest looked up from reference TRBV5-6 and TRBJ1-4): DAGVTQSPTHLIKTRGQQVTLRCSPKSGHDTVSWYQQALGQGPQFIFQYYEEEERQRGNFPDRFSGHQFPNYSSELNVNALLLGDSALYLCASSFNRRTATNEKLFFGSGTQLSVL.

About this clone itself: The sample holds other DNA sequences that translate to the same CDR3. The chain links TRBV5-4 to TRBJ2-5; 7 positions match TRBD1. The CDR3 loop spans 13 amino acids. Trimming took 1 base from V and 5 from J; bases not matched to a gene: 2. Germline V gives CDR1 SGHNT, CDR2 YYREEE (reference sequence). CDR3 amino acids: CASSLTGVETQYF. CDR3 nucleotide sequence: TGTGCCAGCAGCTTGACAGGGGTGGAGACCCAGTACTTC.

The CDR3 sequence is CASSLRPPNTNTGELFF. In DNA, the CDR3 is TGCGCCAGCAGCTTGCGTCCGCCAAACACAAACACCGGGGAGCTGTTTTTT. The chain recombines TRBV5-1 with TRBJ2-2, with unresolved D. From germline, CDR1 is SGHRS and CDR2 YFSETQ. V lost 1 base to trimming and J lost 2 bases, with 15 bases between them. The CDR3 extends over 17 amino acids. Variable domain in full (rest from reference TRBV5-1 and TRBJ2-2): KAGVTQTPRYLIKTRGQQVTLSCSPISGHRSVSWYQQTPGQGLQFLFEYFSETQRNKGNFPGRFSGRQFSNSRSEMNVSTLELGDSALYLCASSLRPPNTNTGELFFGEGSRLTVL.

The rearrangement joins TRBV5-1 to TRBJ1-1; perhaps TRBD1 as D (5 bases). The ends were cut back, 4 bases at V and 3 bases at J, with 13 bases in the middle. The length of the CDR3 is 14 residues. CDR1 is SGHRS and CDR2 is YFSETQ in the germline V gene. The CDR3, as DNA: TGCGCCAGCAGCAGCGTCCCGGGGGACACTGAAGCTTTCTTT. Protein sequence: CASSSVPGDTEAFF.

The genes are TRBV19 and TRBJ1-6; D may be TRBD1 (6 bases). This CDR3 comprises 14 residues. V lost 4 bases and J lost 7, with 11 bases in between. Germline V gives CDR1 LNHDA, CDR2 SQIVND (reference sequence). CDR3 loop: CASSRTALNSPLHF. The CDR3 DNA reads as TGTGCCAGTAGTAGGACAGCACTCAATTCACCCCTCCACTTT.

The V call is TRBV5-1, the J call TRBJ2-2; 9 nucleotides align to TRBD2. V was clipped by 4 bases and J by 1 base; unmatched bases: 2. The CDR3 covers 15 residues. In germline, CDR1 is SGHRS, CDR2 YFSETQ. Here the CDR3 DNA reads TGCGCCAGCAGCCAGACTAGCGGGAACACCGGGGAGCTGTTTTTT. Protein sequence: CASSQTSGNTGELFF.